Presented here are 14 T cell receptor beta chains from one specimen sequenced in a study of PD-1 blockade in classical Hodgkin lymphoma. Assay: immunoSEQ multiplex PCR; the TCRdb copy retains only in-frame clones and omits some. The sample yields fewer than 100,000 clones, around 86% seen once. Every one of the patients relapsed after autologous stem cell transplantation (brentuximab vedotin exposure was variable). The sequenced sample was peripheral blood mononuclear cells (PBMCs), obtained at baseline. The receptors here all came from a human donor with classical Hodgkin lymphoma.

The chain is built from TRBV6-5 and TRBJ2-7; tentative D call: TRBD2 (6 bases). V was shortened by 2 bases and J by 3 bases, with 17 bases between the two germline ends. The CDR3 is 16 amino acids. The germline CDR1 and CDR2 sequences are MNHEY and SVGAGI. CDR3 coding DNA: TGTGCCAGCAGTTACCACATCCCGGGGGAGAACTACGAGCAGTACTTC. Protein sequence: CASSYHIPGENYEQYF.

V gene TRBV9 combines with J gene TRBJ1-1; D unresolved. The V and J ends lost 2 bases and 0 bases respectively, with 11 bases between them. This CDR3 region has 15 residues. CDR1 is SGDLS, CDR2 YYNGEE, per germline. CDR3: CASSVADILNTEAFF. In DNA, the CDR3 is TGTGCCAGCAGCGTTGCGGATATTCTGAACACTGAAGCTTTCTTT.

This clone was recorded only once. The V call is TRBV28, the J call TRBJ2-3; 10 nucleotides match TRBD2. V lost 0 bases, J lost 0 bases, and 9 bases stayed unmatched. This CDR3 region has 19 residues. The V gene's germline CDR1 is MDHEN and CDR2 SYDVKM. The CDR3 DNA sequence: TGTGCCAGCAGTTTATGGAAACTAGCGGGACCAACTAGCACAGATACGCAGTATTTT. Translation gives CASSLWKLAGPTSTDTQYF.

Of note for this clone: One end of the junction does not line up with germline, which may come from a read error. This chain links TRBV4-1 with TRBJ2-7; the D is unclear. CDR1 MGHRA and CDR2 YSYEKL come from the germline V gene. This CDR3 spans 9 amino acids. CDR3 sequence: CASSQDMWF. The CDR3 DNA follows: TGCGCCAGCAGCCAAGACATGTGGTTC.

The chain links TRBV6-1 to TRBJ2-1; D possibly uses TRBD1 or TRBD2 (6 bases each). Trimming removed 9 bases from V and 1 base from J, with 16 bases in between. Germline V gene lookup returns CDR1 MNHNS and CDR2 SASEGT. This CDR3 has 15 residues. The CDR3 DNA reads as TGTGCCAGTACCACGACTAGGGGGTCCTACAATGAGCAGTTCTTC. This encodes CASTTTRGSYNEQFF.

The J gene is TRBJ2-3, the V gene TRBV15; 12 nucleotides line up with TRBD2. CDR1 is LNHNV and CDR2 is YYDKDF in the germline V gene (reference sequence). The CDR3 is made up of 17 amino acids. J gave up 5 bases and V 0 bases, and 6 bases lay outside the gene matches. CDR3 DNA sequence: TGTGCCACCAGCAGAGAGTTGACTAGCGGGGGAGGAGATACGCAGTATTTT. Amino acids: CATSRELTSGGGDTQYF. Together with reference TRBV15 and TRBJ2-3, the CDR3 gives the full variable domain: DAMVIQNPRYQVTQFGKPVTLSCSQTLNHNVMYWYQQKSSQAPKLLFHYYDKDFNNEADTPDNFQSRRPNTSFCFLDIRSPGLGDTAMYLCATSRELTSGGGDTQYFGPGTRLTVL.

This chain joins TRBV5-5 and TRBJ1-2, with TRBD1 as a possible D gene (6 bases). V was clipped by 4 bases and J by 8 bases, with 24 bases between them. Germline-derived CDR1 and CDR2 are SGHKS and YYEKEE (reference sequence). CDR3 length equals 16 residues. The CDR3 DNA reads TGTGCCAGCAGCCCGGCGCCCCGGGACACTGGGGGGGGCTACACCTTC. Translating it yields CASSPAPRDTGGGYTF.

The chain recombines TRBV5-6 with TRBJ1-1; TRBD1 matches at 10 bases. V was clipped by 3 bases and J by 6 bases; unmatched bases: 5. Germline CDR1 SGHDT, CDR2 YYEEEE. The CDR3 extends over 14 amino acids. This chain's CDR3 is CASSSGTGDPEAFF. The DNA for the CDR3 is TGTGCCAGCAGCTCCGGGACAGGGGACCCTGAAGCTTTCTTT.

This chain uses TRBV5-1 with TRBJ2-5; 9 positions match TRBD1. The CDR3 extends over 15 amino acids. Germline CDR1 and CDR2: SGHRS and YFSETQ. The V segment lost 4 bases and the J segment 2 bases; nucleotides outside the gene matches: 6. The CDR3 reads CASSQPQGAQETQYF. The CDR3 DNA reads as TGCGCCAGCAGCCAACCACAGGGGGCTCAAGAGACCCAGTACTTC.

The rearrangement joins TRBV5-1 to TRBJ2-2; 7 nucleotides line up with TRBD1. This CDR3 comprises 16 residues. Germline loops: CDR1 SGHRS, CDR2 YFSETQ. V shed 3 bases and J 1 base; nucleotides not matched to a gene: 6. The CDR3, as DNA: TGCGCCAGCAGCTCCAACCGGGACAGGAACACCGGGGAGCTGTTTTTT. Translation gives CASSSNRDRNTGELFF.

The V call is TRBV5-1, the J call TRBJ2-2, with 12 bases identical to TRBD2. There are 18 residues in the CDR3. Trimming removed 4 bases from V and 0 bases from J; junction bases left unmatched: 7. From germline, CDR1 is SGHRS and CDR2 YFSETQ. CDR3 residues: CASSTGLAGFANTGELFF. CDR3 nucleotides: TGCGCCAGCAGCACGGGACTAGCGGGCTTCGCGAACACCGGGGAGCTGTTTTTT.

Worth noting for this clone: One junction end disagrees with the germline gene, perhaps due to a read error. The V and J genes are TRBV6-5 and TRBJ1-2; D might be TRBD1 (6 bases). CDR1 is MNHEY and CDR2 is SVGAGI in the germline V gene. This CDR3 spans 13 amino acids. Here the CDR3 DNA reads TGTGCCAGCAGCCCCTTAGGCAGGGGCGCTTTGAAATTC. Amino acids: CASSPLGRGALKF.

This rearrangement joins TRBV27 to TRBJ1-4, with TRBD1 identical over 7 bases. The CDR3 totals 15 residues. Germline V lookup: CDR1 MNHEY, CDR2 SMNVEV (reference sequence). After removal of 5 bases from V and 0 bases from J, the junction contained 3 bases not matched to a gene. The CDR3 region is CASSDRAATNEKLFF. The CDR3 bases are TGTGCCAGCAGTGACAGGGCAGCAACTAATGAAAAACTGTTTTTT.

The CDR3 region has the DNA TGCAGCGTGAGGGGAGGGGACGGAGACACCGGGGAGCTGTTTTTT. It is translated as CSVRGGDGDTGELFF. The chain has TRBV29-1 and TRBJ2-2, with TRBD2 matching over 7 bases. The junction had 10 bases not matched to a gene; V was cut back by 6 bases and J by 3 bases. CDR1 is SQVTM, CDR2 ANQGSEA, per germline. This CDR3 has 15 amino acids.